Presented here are 18 T cell receptor beta chains from one specimen sequenced in a study of T cell responses to AZD1222 COVID-19 vaccine. The repertoire was sequenced with immunoSEQ multiplex PCR; TCRdb's copy has only in-frame clones and lacks some. The repertoire holds 200,000 to 250,000 clones, about 93% seen once, with roughly 1% in the top ten. Material: peripheral blood, obtained on day 0 of MenACWY control vaccination. Receptor source: an adult in good health.

This chain uses TRBV9 with TRBJ1-1; 8 nucleotides agree with TRBD1. The CDR3 is made up of 14 amino acids. The germline gives CDR1 SGDLS, CDR2 YYNGEE. V was clipped by 6 bases and J by 2 bases; unmatched bases: 6. This CDR3 reads CASTSGTGNTEAFF. CDR3 nucleotides: TGTGCCAGCACCTCCGGGACAGGTAACACTGAAGCTTTCTTT.

The J gene is TRBJ2-7, the V gene TRBV5-6; 7 bases fit TRBD2. The CDR3 contains 12 residues. Germline V gene sequence: CDR1 SGHDT, CDR2 YYEEEE. The ends lost 4 bases at V and 6 bases at J; junction bases unmatched: 4. The CDR3 loop reads CASSPGGSEQYF. For the CDR3, the DNA is TGTGCCAGCAGCCCCGGGGGGAGCGAGCAGTACTTC.

The V and J genes are TRBV12-5 and TRBJ2-1; D is perhaps TRBD1 (5 bases). CDR1 is LGHNT, CDR2 FRNRAP, per germline. V was pared by 6 bases and J by 3 bases, with 12 bases between. CDR3 size: 14 residues. The DNA of the CDR3 is TGTGCTAGTGGAACTGGGGCAGGCTACAATGAGCAGTTCTTC. Its protein is CASGTGAGYNEQFF.

The J gene is TRBJ2-5, the V gene TRBV4-1, with a tentative D call TRBD2 (7 bases). Trimming removed 3 bases from V and 4 bases from J, with 12 bases in between. Germline assignment: CDR1 MGHRA and CDR2 YSYEKL. The CDR3 sequence is 14 residues long. The CDR3 DNA sequence: TGCGCCAGCAGCCATTGGGGGGGCGGAGAGACCCAGTACTTC. Residues: CASSHWGGGETQYF.

The chain couples TRBV30 to TRBJ1-6, with a possible D match to TRBD1 (5 bases). CDR1 is GTSNPN, CDR2 SVGIG, per germline (reference sequence). The CDR3 loop spans 12 amino acids. Trimming left V 1 base short and J 13 bases short, with 11 bases between. The CDR3 region is CAWSANRRPLHF. The CDR3 nucleotides are TGTGCCTGGAGTGCAAACAGGAGGCCCCTCCACTTT.

This clone was observed a single time. This chain connects TRBV7-2 to TRBJ2-3; the match to TRBD2 covers 8 bases. From germline, CDR1 is SGHTA and CDR2 FQGNSA. The CDR3 has 15 residues. V lost 6 bases, J lost 2 bases, and 7 bases stayed unmatched. CDR3 DNA sequence: TGTGCCAGCAGTGTACCGGGGGGGTTCACAGATACGCAGTATTTT. This sequence encodes CASSVPGGFTDTQYF.

The chain is built from TRBV5-1 and TRBJ2-2; D might be TRBD2 (5 bases). Per the germline V gene, CDR1 is SGHRS and CDR2 is YFSETQ. The CDR3 totals 16 residues. V shed 2 bases and J shed 4 bases, with 15 bases lying between them. The CDR3, as DNA: TGCGCCAGCAGCTTAGAGGGTAGTCCCTTCACCGGGGAGCTGTTTTTT. It encodes CASSLEGSPFTGELFF.

This chain uses TRBV28 with TRBJ2-7; D remains ambiguous. This CDR3 has 13 residues. The V gene lost 6 bases and the J gene lost 4 bases, with 13 bases spanning the gap. The V gene's germline CDR1 is MDHEN and CDR2 SYDVKM. The CDR3 spells CASRSGGGYEQYF. CDR3 in DNA: TGTGCCAGCAGGTCGGGCGGTGGGTACGAGCAGTACTTC.

This clone was recorded once. V gene TRBV5-1 combines with J gene TRBJ1-2; 8 positions match TRBD1. Germline V lookup: CDR1 SGHRS, CDR2 YFSETQ. Unmatched junction bases numbered 8, after V lost 4 bases and J lost 6 bases. The CDR3 length is 14 residues. Here the CDR3 DNA reads TGCGCCAGCAGCGGCAAGGACAGGGCCCATGGCTACACCTTC. It specifies CASSGKDRAHGYTF.

V is TRBV2 and J is TRBJ1-5; 7 bases fit TRBD1. Trimming at V came to 4 bases and at J to 4 bases, leaving 10 bases not matched to a gene. The CDR3 covers 16 residues. Germline V gene data show CDR1 as SNHLY and CDR2 as FYNNEI. For the CDR3, the DNA is TGTGCCAGCAGTGCTCCAGGGACAGCCGTAAATCAGCCCCAGCATTTT. Translation gives CASSAPGTAVNQPQHF.

This chain links TRBV28 with TRBJ1-6; tentatively, D is TRBD1 (5 bases). Looked up from germline, CDR1 is MDHEN and CDR2 is SYDVKM. Trimming took 6 bases from V and 7 from J, leaving 13 bases between them. The CDR3 loop spans 14 amino acids. The CDR3 region is CASRRGWANSPLHF. The CDR3 DNA is TGTGCCAGCAGAAGGGGCTGGGCAAATTCACCCCTCCACTTT.

The chain recombines TRBV6-5 with TRBJ1-6, with 7 nucleotides matching TRBD1. V was pared by 0 bases and J by 7 bases, with 3 bases of the junction left unmatched. CDR1 is MNHEY, CDR2 SVGAGI, per germline. This CDR3 spans 15 amino acids. This chain's CDR3 is CASSYSGQKNSPLHF. The CDR3 region has the DNA TGTGCCAGCAGTTACTCGGGACAGAAGAATTCACCCCTCCACTTT.

The chain joins TRBV6-2 or TRBV6-3 to TRBJ1-2, with D perhaps TRBD1 (5 bases). The CDR3 extends over 14 amino acids. V shed 5 bases and J shed 3 bases, with 13 bases lying between them. The V gene's germline CDR1 is MNHEY and CDR2 SVGEGT. CDR3 sequence: CASSEGRSDYGYTF. In DNA, the CDR3 is TGTGCCAGCAGTGAGGGACGGAGCGACTATGGCTACACCTTC.

V usage is TRBV2 and J usage is TRBJ1-5; D remains unclear. The CDR3 runs 14 residues. From germline, CDR1 is SNHLY and CDR2 FYNNEI. V lost 5 bases, J lost 4 bases, and 12 bases lay in between. DNA of the CDR3: TGTGCCAGCAGTAATTCATACGGTAATCAGCCCCAGCATTTT. It encodes CASSNSYGNQPQHF. The variable domain in full, with the rest retrieved from reference TRBV2 and TRBJ1-5, is EPEVTQTPSHQVTQMGQEVILRCVPISNHLYFYWYRQILGQKVEFLVSFYNNEISEKSEIFDDQFSVERPDGSNFTLKIRSTKLEDSAMYFCASSNSYGNQPQHFGDGTRLSIL.

This chain's CDR3 is CASSPTNMGNTEAFF. The CDR3 region has the DNA TGTGCCAGCAGCCCCACTAACATGGGGAACACTGAAGCTTTCTTT. The J gene is TRBJ1-1, the V gene TRBV9; no definite D call. Germline loops: CDR1 SGDLS, CDR2 YYNGEE. CDR3 size: 15 residues. V lost 4 bases and J lost 1, with 14 bases in between.

The chain is built from TRBV29-1 and TRBJ1-4; D unresolved. The V end was cut by 6 bases, the J end by 8 bases, with 13 bases between. Germline V gene sequence: CDR1 SQVTM, CDR2 ANQGSEA. This CDR3 contains 12 residues. CDR3 DNA sequence: TGCAGCGTGGGGTTTGGGGAGGAAAAACTGTTTTTT. This sequence encodes CSVGFGEEKLFF.

This clone was detected only once. The chain couples TRBV7-3 to TRBJ2-3; D is unclear. CDR1 is SGHTA and CDR2 is FQGTGA in the germline V gene. There are 15 residues in the CDR3. V lost 2 bases and J lost 4, with 13 bases in between. Here the CDR3 reads CASSLQPVGSDTQYF. The CDR3 DNA follows: TGTGCCAGCAGCTTACAGCCTGTAGGGTCAGATACGCAGTATTTT.

J is TRBJ1-4 and V is TRBV28; no definite D call. CDR3 length equals 15 residues. V lost 2 bases, J lost 1 base, and 8 bases lay in between. The germline CDR1 and CDR2 sequences are MDHEN and SYDVKM. The CDR3 is CASSLILGTNEKLFF. DNA for the CDR3: TGTGCCAGCAGTTTAATTTTGGGAACTAATGAAAAACTGTTTTTT.